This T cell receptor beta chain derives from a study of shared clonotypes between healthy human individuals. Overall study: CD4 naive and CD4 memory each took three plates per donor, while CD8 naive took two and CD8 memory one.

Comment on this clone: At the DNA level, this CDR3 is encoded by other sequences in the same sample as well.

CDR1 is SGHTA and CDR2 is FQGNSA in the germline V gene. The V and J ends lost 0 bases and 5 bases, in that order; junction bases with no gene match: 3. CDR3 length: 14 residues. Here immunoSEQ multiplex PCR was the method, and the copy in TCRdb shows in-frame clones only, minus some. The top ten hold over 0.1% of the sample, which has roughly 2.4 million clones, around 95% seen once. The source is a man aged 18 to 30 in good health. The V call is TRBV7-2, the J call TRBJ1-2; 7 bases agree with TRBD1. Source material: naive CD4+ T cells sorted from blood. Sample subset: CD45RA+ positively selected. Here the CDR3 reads CASSLAPGGYGYTF. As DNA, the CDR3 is TGTGCCAGCAGCTTAGCTCCAGGGGGATATGGCTACACCTTC.